This T cell receptor beta chain was identified in a study of cytomegalovirus exposure and HLA in healthy donors (dated by TCRdb to 2017 to 2019). At the level of the whole study: In an earlier analysis of roughly 590 of the donors, 250 to 300 Gb of sequence data and 95 million to 130 million unique TCR beta sequences from 150 million to 200 million T cells were reported. To predict cytomegalovirus infection status, the study brought together high-throughput TCR immunosequencing, statistical association of individual TCRs with disease status, and machine learning. Both class I and class II loci were covered by HLA typing, at four-digit resolution. About five DR-DQ haplotypes were handled as single units for association and clustering, since linkage in the cohort was strong. The later analysis used no new phenotypic data to find candidate immune exposures, relying instead on TCR beta sequences and their occurrence across donors. Along with the approximately 620-subject first cohort, a separate validation cohort of more than 90 different subjects was used. The study aimed to test whether signatures of past pathogen exposure could be identified by cataloging public T cell receptors. Donor age, sex, ethnicity and CMV serostatus were compiled together with the repertoire data. Every discovery cohort repertoire had been produced on one sequencing platform. To study patterns of TCR occurrence, a later analysis re-analyzed previously published TCR beta repertoires from around 660 donors and added high-resolution HLA genotyping. The genetic ancestry cluster associated with self-reported Caucasian donors included roughly 84% of the roughly 400 genotyped donors. Across 300 to 400 genotyped donors of the cohort, an average of roughly 250,000 unique TCR beta nucleotide sequences per donor were sequenced, and roughly a sixth of those sequences were non-productive. Using immunosequencing, the study profiled T cell repertoires from about 620 subjects and related those repertoires to cytomegalovirus serostatus. Roughly 300 gigabases of sequencing data and around 87 million unique TCR sequences were included in an early release covering about 620 HLA-typed donors. Typing coverage differed by locus: A, B, C, DRB1 and DQB1 were typed in roughly 620-630 donors, DQA1 in around 500, DPA1 in 600 to 610, and DPB1 in 472. Genome-wide SNP genotypes for about 60% of the roughly 700 donors were used in a later genetic analysis, which treated that subset as a discovery cohort. To decide whether each TCR beta V gene segment behaved as functional or pseudogenic, an earlier analysis of over 500 of the donors relied on high-throughput TCR beta sequencing. What the study reported, not specific to this receptor: Presence/absence analyses assumed roughly uniform sequencing depth across donors, an assumption that may not hold. A later analysis found that HLA-associated TCR beta chains were more clonally expanded and had lower generation probabilities than equally common non-associated chains. A cluster of highly shared sequence variants was judged likely to represent a technical artifact of the sequencing pipeline. In an earlier analysis of some 550 of the donors, most TCR beta V segments were observed in productive rearrangements about 87% or about 30% of the time, broadly matching IMGT annotations. In a later analysis, most CMV-associated TCR beta chains were found to appear HLA-restricted, with HLA associations seemingly driven largely by CMV exposure. A further reported finding was that TCR beta sequences accurately predicted the HLA-A and HLA-B alleles for most subjects in the first cohort. When HLA alleles, especially DR and DQ, strongly co-occurred, attributing TCR associations to individual alleles was difficult. A later analysis associated about 17,000 TCR beta sequences with specific HLA alleles at a false discovery rate of 0.05. According to a later analysis, TCR association rates differed among HLA loci, with DRB1 alleles showing the most associated TCRs and HLA-C alleles showing the fewest. The earlier analysis of approximately 540 of the donors excluded fewer than 20 rarely observed V segments, including chromosome 9 orphons, because counts were too low. An association between a missense DCLRE1C variant and V-gene and J-gene trimming of TCR beta chains was found in a later genetic analysis and replicated in an independent cohort. A few of the identified cytomegalovirus-associated TCR beta chains were confirmed in vitro to be specific for cytomegalovirus antigens. According to the authors, the approach could potentially be generalized to other disease states and immunological phenotypes. While some public TCRs were present in many individuals, most TCR sequences turned up only very rarely across donors. The 87-base-pair reads could not distinguish some IMGT-functional V segments, including TRBV6-2 and TRBV6-3, so those segments were excluded. The classifier was reported to diagnose cytomegalovirus status with high specificity and sensitivity in both the original cohort and the validation cohort. Immune exposure information for the cohort was limited to CMV serostatus. In a later genetic analysis, fewer N-insertions in productive TCRs were reported among donors in an Asian-associated ancestry cluster than the roughly 670-donor mean. Linkage disequilibrium might explain the correlated functional status among segregating V segments, but an unknown experimental factor could not be excluded. According to a later analysis, parvovirus B19, influenza, CMV and Epstein-Barr virus appeared linked to several top co-occurrence clusters. In this cohort, only TCR beta chains were sequenced, and detectable features were limited by the absence of alpha or paired-chain data. Because HLA typing was unavailable for some donors at each locus, only the typed subset was used in association tests. The study gave a list of about 150 TCR beta chains associated with cytomegalovirus.

Of note for this clone: The antigen this receptor binds is unknown.

The library was prepared using the immunoSEQ multiplex PCR assay. For the multiplex PCR, a mixture combining 60 forward primers for TCR Vbeta segments and 13 reverse primers for TCR Jbeta segments was used. The CDR3 region of rearranged TCR beta genes was amplified from genomic DNA by a multiplex PCR assay. The Illumina HiSeq System was used to sequence the amplified TCR beta libraries as 87-base-pair reads. Processing in the source paper ran as follows. In a later analysis, tens of millions of unique TCR beta chains were counted across the roughly 610 repertoires, and roughly 10 million of these chains were shared by at least two donors. Raw reads were error-corrected and collapsed into unique sequences with a nearest-neighbor algorithm that merged closely related sequences to remove PCR and sequencing errors. CDR3 sequences were aligned to IMGT reference sequences to assign V, D and J gene segments. Each retained sequence needed at least a six-nucleotide match to both a V gene segment and a J gene segment. Rearrangements were classified as productive when the CDR3 lacked stop codons and remained in frame with V and J, and all other rearrangements were classified as non-productive. Following IMGT convention, CDR3 was defined as the stretch from the second conserved V-encoded cysteine to the conserved J-encoded phenylalanine. The earlier analysis of 587 of the donors excluded sequences that lacked an unambiguous match to a single V gene segment. An earlier analysis of some 500 of the donors classified V segments as functional when productive rearrangements were above 56.7% and as segregating when the standard deviation between donors was above 5%. To diagnose cytomegalovirus status from the catalog of TCR beta chain sequences, a statistical classification framework was built. In a later analysis, TCR nucleotide sequences were compared against IMGT/GENE-DB human TR gene sequences so that V and J genes could be assigned. The TCRdist pipeline was used in a later analysis to assign CDR3 sequences and most-parsimonious VDJ recombination scenarios. In a later analysis, each TCR beta chain was defined by its CDR3 amino acid sequence together with its V-gene family, and reads without a unique V-gene family were excluded. A later analysis removed 592 highly shared, low-generation-probability nucleotide sequences to deal with suspected cross-contamination and a sequencing artifact. In a later analysis, a clonal expansion index for each public chain was calculated from normalized within-repertoire ranks of inferred template counts. In a later analysis, generation probabilities were computed using a VDJ recombination model fitted to out-of-frame rearrangements, and the results were checked against IGoR. In a later analysis, TCR-TCR, TCR-HLA and TCR-CMV co-occurrence was scored with hypergeometric tests, and a repertoire-size bias correction was applied to TCR pairs. False discovery rates were estimated in a later analysis by permuting HLA or CMV assignments 20 times. In a later analysis, co-occurring TCRs were grouped using DBSCAN, with TCRdist sequence similarity added in when clustering inside HLA-allele-positive subsets. Repertoires with fewer than 30,000 or more than 120,000 public chains, plus five repertoires with anomalous nucleotide sharing, were excluded from co-occurrence clustering. TCRdb re-hosts the immuneACCESS table, in-frame sequences only. Its copies lack some clones; in the studies checked, an unresolved V gene accounts for under half of them, and the cause for the rest is not known. That table is the source of V, J and clone size, and D and trimming were worked out from the DNA. The table for this sample shows approximately 170,000 clones. The ten biggest clones cover 0.65% to 0.9% of the sample.

The trim is 4 bases for V and 9 bases for J, with a gap of 22 bases between the germline ends. From the cysteine through the phenylalanine, the CDR3 covers 16 amino acids. Of the read, only the CDR3 DNA is kept; its 48 bases are in frame from base 1. Based on the germline V gene, the CDR1 and CDR2 sequences are MGHRA and YSYEKL. The cohort comprised some 700 healthy bone marrow donors. Cohort members were all nominally healthy when sampled, although unrecorded immune exposures were likely present. The donor tested CMV seropositive, placing the donor among the 310 or so seropositive members of the cohort. Each donor provided a peripheral blood sample, and peripheral blood mononuclear cells were used for TCR beta sequencing. Genomic DNA was extracted from the blood cell samples with the Qiagen DNeasy Blood Extraction Kit.

Sequenced sample: PBMCs. The V and J genes are TRBV4-1 and TRBJ2-1; 6 matching bases give a weak D call of TRBD2. This receptor was identified in a young woman in good health and CMV-seropositive. The CDR3 sequence is CASSPERSSGVREQFF. At the DNA level, the sequence is TGCGCCAGCAGCCCCGAGCGCTCATCGGGGGTCCGTGAGCAGTTCTTC.